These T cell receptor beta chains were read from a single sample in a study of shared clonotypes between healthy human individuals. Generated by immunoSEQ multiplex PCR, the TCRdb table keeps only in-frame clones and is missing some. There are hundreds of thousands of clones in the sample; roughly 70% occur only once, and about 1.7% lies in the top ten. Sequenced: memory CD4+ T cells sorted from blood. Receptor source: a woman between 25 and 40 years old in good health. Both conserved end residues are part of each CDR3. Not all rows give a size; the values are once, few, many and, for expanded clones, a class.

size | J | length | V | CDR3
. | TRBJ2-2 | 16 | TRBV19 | CASRPGTDANTGELFF
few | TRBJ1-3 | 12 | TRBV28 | CASSYSGNTIYF
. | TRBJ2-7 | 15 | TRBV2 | CASLEYSGINYEQYF
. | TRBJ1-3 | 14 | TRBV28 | CASSWDGSGNTIYF
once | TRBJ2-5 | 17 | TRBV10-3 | CAISRTSGTNNQETQYF
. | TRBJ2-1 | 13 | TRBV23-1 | CASRSTGGREQFF
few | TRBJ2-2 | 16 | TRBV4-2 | CASSQEEGALTGELFF
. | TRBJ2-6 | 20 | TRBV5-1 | CASSGRLAGVPSSGANVLTF
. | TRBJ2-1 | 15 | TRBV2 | CASTPHRAAYNEQFF
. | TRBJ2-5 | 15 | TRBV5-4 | CASSEWRMSRETQYF
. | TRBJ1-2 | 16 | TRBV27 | CASSFRDSQFLYGYTF
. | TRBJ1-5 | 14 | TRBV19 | CASSIGSGDQPQHF
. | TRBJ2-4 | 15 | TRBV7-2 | CASSQTWGAKNIQYF
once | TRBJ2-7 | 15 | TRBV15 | CATSRGTGSTYEQYF
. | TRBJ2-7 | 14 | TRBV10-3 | CAISDDGGFYEQYF
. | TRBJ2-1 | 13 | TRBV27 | CASSWNSYNEQFF
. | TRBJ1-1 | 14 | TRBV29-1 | CSAVRAGKNTEAFF
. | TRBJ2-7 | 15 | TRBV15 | CATSRVGGNSYEQYF
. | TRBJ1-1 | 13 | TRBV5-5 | CASSLQMNTEAFF
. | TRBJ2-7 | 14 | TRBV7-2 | CASSPDRGPGEQYF
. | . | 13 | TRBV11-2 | CASSLTSNYEQYF
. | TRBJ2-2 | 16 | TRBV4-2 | CASSQDNQGVTGELFF